This TCR beta chain was sequenced during a study of shared clonotypes between healthy human individuals. In germline, CDR1 is SGHDN, CDR2 FVKESK. CDR3 length: 13 residues. Trimming took off 1 base at V and 10 bases at J, with 11 bases between the two ends. The repertoire was sequenced with immunoSEQ multiplex PCR; TCRdb's copy has only in-frame clones and lacks some. This table has over a million clones, more than 65% appearing once. V gene TRBV14 combines with J gene TRBJ2-1; weak D call: TRBD2 (6 bases). The sequenced sample was memory CD4+ T cells sorted from blood. Subset specified: CD45RA-negative fraction. The sequence derives from a man aged 18-30 years in good health. Here the CDR3 reads CASSQADGGEQFF. The CDR3 coding sequence is TGTGCCAGCAGCCAAGCCGACGGAGGGGAGCAGTTCTTC.